This TCR beta chain was captured in a study of beta chain features in type 1 diabetes. Investigators reverse transcribed all isolated RNA, so they sequenced expressed TCRB transcripts. Assay: immunoSEQ multiplex PCR; the TCRdb copy retains only in-frame clones and omits some. This sample has about 620,000 clones, with around 16% found just once. Germline V gives CDR1 SEHNR, CDR2 FQNEAQ (reference sequence). Trimming removed 5 bases from V and 8 bases from J, with 15 bases in between. CDR3 length: 14 residues. This clone has ten or more counts. The V call is TRBV7-9, the J call TRBJ1-4; D is possibly TRBD1 (5 bases). The receptor was derived from a man younger than 35 in good health. Sequencing was performed on naive CD4+ T cells from blood. CDR3 nucleotides: TGTGCCAGCAGCCCACAGGTGGCGGTAGAAAAACTGTTTTTT. Translation gives CASSPQVAVEKLFF.